These 29 T cell receptor beta chains share one sample of origin, sequenced in a study of T cell repertoires in cytomegalovirus infection. TCRdb passed the reads through MiXCR, listing each CDR3 protein once. The table lists 450,000 to 600,000 distinct CDR3 sequences, roughly 46% of them singletons. Antigen specificity for these receptors is unknown. Sequenced material: cultured PBMCs, taken from culture after CMV antigen stimulation. The receptors stem from a human donor in good health (CMV status not recorded). Some clones in this sample may be carry-over from other donors' samples.

The chain carries TRBV12-3 or TRBV12-4 and TRBJ2-3, with D possibly being TRBD1 or TRBD2 (5 bases each). This CDR3 has 15 amino acids. The V gene lost 3 bases and the J gene lost 1 base, with 11 bases spanning the gap. CDR3 sequence (DNA): TGTGCCAGCAGTTTTGGGGGAGCGGGCACAGATACGCAGTATTTT. Translating gives CASSFGGAGTDTQYF.

The chain links TRBV6-6 to TRBJ1-1; D is ambiguous. V was pared by 0 bases and J by 0 bases, with 5 bases between. CDR1 and CDR2 (germline): MNHNY, SVGAGI (reference sequence). The CDR3 has 14 amino acids. The CDR3: CASSYSTVNTEAFF. In DNA, the CDR3 is TGTGCCAGCAGTTACTCGACGGTGAACACTGAAGCTTTCTTT.

At least ten counts were recorded for this clonotype. The gene calls are TRBV7-6 and TRBJ2-5; D might be TRBD2 (6 bases). The CDR3 sequence is 16 residues long. Germline CDR1 reads SGHVS; CDR2 reads FNYEAQ. V shed 5 bases and J shed 1 base, with 17 bases lying between them. The CDR3 DNA sequence: TGTGCCAGCAGCCGGGCTAGACTAGGCCTCCAAGAGACCCAGTACTTC. Protein product: CASSRARLGLQETQYF.

This chain connects TRBV28 to TRBJ1-4, with 7 bases aligning to TRBD1. The V and J ends lost 5 bases and 4 bases, in that order; junction bases with no gene match: 10. Germline-derived CDR1 and CDR2 are MDHEN and SYDVKM. The length of the CDR3 is 16 residues. The CDR3 region has the DNA TGTGCCAGCAGTATTTACGACAGGGAGGTTAATGAAAAACTGTTTTTT. It yields the protein CASSIYDREVNEKLFF. The variable domain in full, completed from reference TRBV28 and TRBJ1-4, reads DVKVTQSSRYLVKRTGEKVFLECVQDMDHENMFWYRQDPGLGLRLIYFSYDVKMKEKGDIPEGYSVSREKKERFSLILESASTNQTSMYLCASSIYDREVNEKLFFGSGTQLSVL.

The V call is TRBV7-8, the J call TRBJ1-1; weak D call: TRBD1 (6 bases). Trimming left V 6 bases short and J 6 bases short, with 14 bases between. The CDR3 length is 13 residues. Germline lookup yields CDR1 SGHVS and CDR2 FQNEAQ. The CDR3 DNA follows: TGTGCCAGCAGGGGGGAGGGGGGAGCTGAAGCTTTCTTT. Protein: CASRGEGGAEAFF.

The CDR3 DNA sequence: TGCGCCAGCAGCCAACCCGCGCAGGGGCGGCGAAACACCATATATTTT. Translation gives CASSQPAQGRRNTIYF. V and J are TRBV4-1 and TRBJ1-3; weak D call: TRBD1 (6 bases). Deletions cut 2 bases from V and 5 bases from J, with 16 bases between. The CDR3 runs to 16 residues. Germline V lookup: CDR1 MGHRA, CDR2 YSYEKL.

V gene TRBV6-2 or TRBV6-3 combines with J gene TRBJ2-5; 8 bases line up with TRBD2. In germline, CDR1 is MNHEY, CDR2 SVGEGT. The CDR3 has 17 amino acids. V trimming: 1 base; J trimming: 2 bases; junction bases outside the gene matches: 9. In DNA, the CDR3 is TGTGCCAGCAGTTACTTACTAGCGGCAATCTTACAAGAGACCCAGTACTTC. Translation: CASSYLLAAILQETQYF.

This clonotype was seen a handful of times. The chain has TRBV28 and TRBJ2-7; D perhaps matches TRBD2 (6 bases). CDR1 and CDR2 from the germline V gene are MDHEN and SYDVKM. This CDR3 is 16 amino acids long. The V end lost 3 bases, the J end lost 3 bases, and 18 bases lay between the germline ends. CDR3 DNA: TGTGCCAGCAGTTTCGGTGGGCGACTAGAAAGCTACGAGCAGTACTTC. This translates into CASSFGGRLESYEQYF.

This rearrangement joins TRBV4-3 to TRBJ1-4, with D perhaps TRBD1 (5 bases). Between the trimmed V and J ends, which lost 1 base and 7 bases, there was a span of 13 bases. CDR1 is LGHNA, CDR2 YSLEER, per germline. The CDR3 has 15 amino acids. CDR3 residues: CASSQGGESSEKLFF. CDR3 nucleotide sequence: TGCGCCAGCAGCCAAGGGGGGGAGAGTAGTGAAAAACTGTTTTTT.

This clonotype turned up a few times. The chain carries TRBV11-3 and TRBJ1-1, with D hard to call. The CDR3 consists of 13 residues. Per germline, CDR1 SGHNT and CDR2 YENEEA. Trimming removed 8 bases at V and 1 base at J, with 11 bases between. This CDR3 reads CASSPVGNTEAFF. CDR3 DNA sequence: TGTGCCAGCTCGCCCGTTGGGAACACTGAAGCTTTCTTT.

The rearrangement uses TRBV7-2 and TRBJ2-5, with 8 positions matching TRBD1. Germline CDR1 is SGHTA and CDR2 is FQGNSA. With V trimmed by 0 bases and J by 4 bases, 7 bases remained unmatched. The CDR3 has 16 amino acids. The CDR3 loop is CASSLARAGGVETQYF. CDR3 DNA: TGTGCCAGCAGCTTAGCGCGCGCAGGGGGCGTAGAGACCCAGTACTTC. Filled out from reference TRBV7-2 and TRBJ2-5, the complete variable domain reads GAGVSQSPSNKVTEKGKDVELRCDPISGHTALYWYRQSLGQGLEFLIYFQGNSAPDKSGLPSDRFSAERTGGSVSTLTIQRTQQEDSAVYLCASSLARAGGVETQYFGPGTRLLVL.

This clonotype was observed many times. The chain couples TRBV5-4 to TRBJ2-5; 9 nucleotides line up with TRBD2. The V gene end was trimmed by 5 bases and the J gene end by 7 bases; junction bases not matched to a gene: 12. This CDR3 has 15 residues. Germline lookup yields CDR1 SGHNT and CDR2 YYREEE (reference sequence). The CDR3 bases are TGTGCCAGCAGTTTAAGCGGGGGGCGACGGGTGACCCAGTACTTC. Amino acid sequence: CASSLSGGRRVTQYF.

The V call is TRBV12-5, the J call TRBJ1-4, with a possible D match to TRBD1 (6 bases). This CDR3 region has 15 residues. Germline V gene lookup returns CDR1 LGHNT and CDR2 FRNRAP. The germline V and J ends were trimmed by 6 bases and 0 bases, with 11 bases remaining between them. The CDR3: CASGPGQTTNEKLFF. The CDR3 nucleotides are TGTGCTAGTGGGCCTGGACAGACAACTAATGAAAAACTGTTTTTT. The whole variable domain, remainder taken from reference TRBV12-5 and TRBJ1-4, is DARVTQTPRHKVTEMGQEVTMRCQPILGHNTVFWYRQTMMQGLELLAYFRNRAPLDDSGMPKDRFSAEMPDATLATLKIQPSEPRDSAVYFCASGPGQTTNEKLFFGSGTQLSVL.

This rearrangement joins TRBV5-4 to TRBJ2-5, with a tentative D call TRBD1 (6 bases). The CDR3 is 16 amino acids. Germline V lookup: CDR1 SGHNT, CDR2 YYREEE (reference sequence). V was shortened by 3 bases and J by 4 bases, with 19 bases between the two germline ends. The DNA of the CDR3 is TGTGCCAGCAGCTCAACAGGGACACCCTTAGGAGAGACCCAGTACTTC. Protein product: CASSSTGTPLGETQYF.

The chain links TRBV27 to TRBJ2-1; 8 nucleotides match TRBD1. The V segment lost 8 bases and the J segment 1 base; nucleotides outside the gene matches: 10. The CDR3 is 16 amino acids. Germline CDR1 MNHEY, CDR2 SMNVEV (reference sequence). The CDR3 DNA sequence: TGTGCCAGCGGTACCCACAGGGGGGTTTCCTACAATGAGCAGTTCTTC. It specifies CASGTHRGVSYNEQFF.

The chain links TRBV11-3 to TRBJ2-5, with 14 positions matching TRBD2. Germline V gene sequence: CDR1 SGHNT, CDR2 YENEEA. The CDR3 is 17 amino acids. Unmatched junction bases numbered 6, after V lost 4 bases and J lost 2 bases. CDR3 in DNA: TGTGCCAGCAGCTCGGGACTAGCGGGAGCCCCTCAAGAGACCCAGTACTTC. Translation: CASSSGLAGAPQETQYF.

The chain links TRBV10-3 to TRBJ1-5; no clear D gene. This CDR3 is built from 13 residues. Trimming removed 4 bases from V and 0 bases from J, with 4 bases in between. Germline assignment: CDR1 ENHRY and CDR2 SYGVKD. The CDR3 reads CAISVASNQPQHF. The CDR3, as DNA: TGTGCCATCAGTGTGGCTAGCAATCAGCCCCAGCATTTT.

The genes are TRBV7-2 and TRBJ2-3; D is unresolved. Trimming took 5 bases from V and 7 from J, leaving 10 bases between them. The CDR3 totals 12 residues. Germline V lookup: CDR1 SGHTA, CDR2 FQGNSA. CDR3: CASSPPANTQYF. The CDR3 DNA reads TGTGCCAGCAGCCCCCCAGCAAATACGCAGTATTTT.

V usage is TRBV12-3 or TRBV12-4 and J usage is TRBJ2-1; 8 bases align to TRBD2. The length of the CDR3 is 17 residues. The J segment lost 9 bases and the V segment lost 6 bases, leaving 19 bases of the junction unmatched. The CDR3 DNA follows: TGTGCCAGCAGCCTAATCCGGACTAGCAACGTACGTGGTGAGCAGTTCTTC. Its protein is CASSLIRTSNVRGEQFF.

The genes are TRBV2 and TRBJ2-1; no reliable D call. Germline assignment: CDR1 SNHLY and CDR2 FYNNEI. The CDR3 has 10 amino acids. V was shortened by 6 bases and J by 8 bases, with 5 bases between the two germline ends. Here the CDR3 DNA reads TGTGCCAGCAGAGGATATGAGCAGTTCTTC. Its translation: CASRGYEQFF.

The V gene is TRBV12-3 or TRBV12-4, the J gene TRBJ2-1; D gene ambiguous. Trimming pared 7 bases from V and 0 bases from J, leaving 13 bases between. This CDR3 is 15 amino acids long. In DNA, the CDR3 is TGTGCCAGCACTATCATAGAGTTCTCCTACAATGAGCAGTTCTTC. Translated: CASTIIEFSYNEQFF.

This clonotype showed up just a few times. The V and J genes are TRBV12-3 or TRBV12-4 and TRBJ2-7; D gene unclear. The CDR3 is 14 amino acids. Trimming pared 5 bases from V and 2 bases from J, leaving 13 bases between. The CDR3 sequence: CASSLAGTPYEQYF. The CDR3 nucleotides are TGTGCCAGCAGTCTCGCCGGTACACCCTACGAGCAGTACTTC.

This clonotype occurred a few times. The chain combines TRBV28 with TRBJ2-7, with TRBD2 as a possible D gene (5 bases). CDR3 length equals 14 residues. Germline CDR1 reads MDHEN; CDR2 reads SYDVKM. Trimming pared 7 bases from V and 2 bases from J, leaving 15 bases between. DNA of the CDR3: TGTGCCAGCAAGCCCAGGACTTTCGCCTACGAGCAGTACTTC. This translates into CASKPRTFAYEQYF.

This clonotype was detected a few times. J is TRBJ2-3 and V is TRBV12-3 or TRBV12-4; D gene ambiguous. Trimming cost V 1 base and J 4 bases, with 3 bases left between them. The CDR3 length is 12 residues. The CDR3 sequence: CASSLDPDTQYF. The CDR3 DNA is TGTGCCAGCAGTTTAGATCCAGATACGCAGTATTTT.

This clonotype was counted between two and nine times. The chain joins TRBV12-5 to TRBJ2-7; no firm D call. The CDR3 contains 13 residues. The germline V gene encodes CDR1 LGHNT and CDR2 FRNRAP. Between the trimmed V and J ends, which lost 3 bases and 6 bases, there was a span of 12 bases. The CDR3 loop reads CASGFSVPFEQYF. The CDR3 coding sequence is TGTGCTAGTGGTTTCTCGGTCCCCTTCGAGCAGTACTTC.

The chain links TRBV29-1 to TRBJ2-5, with D perhaps TRBD1 or TRBD2 (5 bases each). The germline V gene has CDR1 SQVTM and CDR2 ANQGSEA. V was clipped by 7 bases and J by 3 bases, with 12 bases between them. The CDR3 runs to 12 residues. CDR3 sequence (DNA): TGCAGCGCTTTAAGGGGAGAAGAGACCCAGTACTTC. Protein sequence: CSALRGEETQYF.

This clonotype was observed a few times. The chain links TRBV12-3 or TRBV12-4 to TRBJ1-1; 7 bases agree with TRBD1. The CDR3 covers 14 residues. With V trimmed by 6 bases and J by 12 bases, 16 bases remained unmatched. DNA of the CDR3: TGTGCCAGCAGACGAACCAGGGGGTCCCTCAGCTCTTTCTTT. Protein: CASRRTRGSLSSFF.

The CDR3 reads CASTGDSGTGTNTGELFF. CDR3 DNA sequence: TGTGCCAGCACCGGAGATAGTGGCACTGGGACGAACACCGGGGAGCTGTTTTTT. The gene calls are TRBV6-6 and TRBJ2-2; D remains unclear. The germline CDR1 and CDR2 sequences are MNHNY and SVGAGI (reference sequence). CDR3 length equals 18 residues. V was trimmed by 7 bases and J by 0 bases, leaving 21 bases between them.

The rearrangement uses TRBV7-9 and TRBJ2-1; TRBD2 matches 7 bases. Germline V CDR1 and CDR2: SEHNR, FQNEAQ (reference sequence). The V and J ends lost 4 bases and 9 bases, in that order; junction bases with no gene match: 0. CDR3 length equals 11 residues. CDR3 bases: TGTGCCAGCAGCTGGGAGGGTGAGCAGTTCTTC. Amino acid sequence: CASSWEGEQFF.